Listed below are T cell receptor beta chains from one sample, sequenced in a study of OX40 agonist ivuxolimab in advanced cancers. TCRdb keeps only in-frame clones here, not all; method: immunoSEQ multiplex PCR. The sample has some 83,000 clones, 70% to 90% seen once. The sample in question was CD4+ or CD8+ T cells sorted from blood, obtained in a trial of the OX40 agonist ivuxolimab. Receptor source: an adult with an advanced solid tumor such as melanoma, head and neck, liver or kidney cancer. Both conserved end residues are part of each CDR3. A D gene is named only where the DNA matches it firmly. The size entry is marked missing in some rows and otherwise reads once, few, many or a size class.

d_call j_call clone_size v_call cdr3_nt cdr3_aa
NA TRBJ1-2 NA TRBV18 TGTGCCAGCTCACCAGGAACAGGCCTCTATGGCTACACCTTC CASSPGTGLYGYTF
NA TRBJ1-3 NA TRBV23-1 TGCGCCAGCAGTCAACCGGACATCTCTGGAAACACCATATATTTT CASSQPDISGNTIYF
NA TRBJ2-3 once TRBV18 TGTGCCAGCTCTGACCTATACGGGGACGCGCAGTATTTT CASSDLYGDAQYF
TRBD2 TRBJ2-7 NA TRBV11-2 TGTGCCAGCAGCTACTTACCGTGGACGGGACTAAAGTACGAGCAGTACTTC CASSYLPWTGLKYEQYF
NA TRBJ2-1 NA TRBV29-1 TGCAGCGTTCGCTTAGCAGCCGGTTCCTACAATGAGCAGTTCTTC CSVRLAAGSYNEQFF
NA TRBJ2-7 NA TRBV6-1 TGTGCCAGCAGGCGGACGGCAAAACTAGGGGAGCAGTACTTC CASRRTAKLGEQYF
NA TRBJ2-7 NA TRBV11-2 TGTGCCAGCAGCTTGAACAGCCTCTACGAGCAGTACTTC CASSLNSLYEQYF
NA TRBJ2-3 NA TRBV4-3 TGCGCCAGCAGTCGGACGGTCTTAGCGGATACGCAGTATTTT CASSRTVLADTQYF
NA TRBJ2-6 NA TRBV9 TGTGCCAGCAGCGTAGGGAGGTTGGAGGCCAACGTCCTGACTTTC CASSVGRLEANVLTF
NA TRBJ2-2 NA TRBV19 TGTGCCAGTAGTATTCTCTTGGGGGGGGAGCTGTTTTTT CASSILLGGELFF
TRBD1 TRBJ2-7 NA TRBV28 TGTGCCAGCAGTGGTCCCGGGACAGACTTGTACGAGCAGTACTTC CASSGPGTDLYEQYF
NA TRBJ1-5 NA TRBV11-2 TGTGCCAGCAGCACGGGGTGGAATCAGCCCCAGCATTTT CASSTGWNQPQHF
NA TRBJ1-2 NA TRBV2 TGTGCCAGCAGTGATGGGGGGCGGTATGGCTACACCTTC CASSDGGRYGYTF
TRBD1 TRBJ1-2 NA TRBV20-1 TGCAGTGCTTACAGGGGCGGCTACACCTTC CSAYRGGYTF
NA TRBJ2-7 NA TRBV21-1 TGTGCCAGCAGCAAAGCGAAGCTAGCGGGCTACGAGCAGTACTTC CASSKAKLAGYEQYF
NA TRBJ2-7 NA TRBV7-6 TGTGCCAGCAGCCCAATTTATTCGTCCTACGAGCAGTACTTC CASSPIYSSYEQYF
NA TRBJ2-7 once TRBV4-1 TGCGCCAGCACCCACATCCCAGGGGGGTACGAGCAGTACTTC CASTHIPGGYEQYF
NA TRBJ1-3 few TRBV6-5 TGTGCCAGCAGTTTTGAAGCCGGAAACACCATATATTTT CASSFEAGNTIYF
TRBD2 TRBJ2-1 NA TRBV7-2 TGTGCCAGCAATCCGAGCGGGGGGCGTCGCTCCTACAATGAGCAGTTCTTC CASNPSGGRRSYNEQFF
NA TRBJ1-6 NA TRBV4-3 TGCGCCAGCAGCCAACTCCAGGCGAATTCACCCCTCCACTTT CASSQLQANSPLHF
NA TRBJ1-5 once TRBV19 TGTGCCAGTAGTGAGGTGAAGAGAATGAATAGCAATCAGCCCCAGCATTTT CASSEVKRMNSNQPQHF
NA TRBJ2-7 NA TRBV28 TGTGCCAGCAGATCGAGCGGGACAGGACTATACGAGCAGTACTTC CASRSSGTGLYEQYF
TRBD1 TRBJ1-1 NA TRBV29-1 TGCAGCGTCCGGACAGGAACCATGAACACTGAAGCTTTCTTT CSVRTGTMNTEAFF
NA TRBJ2-5 NA TRBV2 TGTGCCAGCTGCGGACTACAGTACCAAGAGACCCAGTACTTC CASCGLQYQETQYF
NA TRBJ1-4 NA TRBV11-1 TGTGCCAGCAGCCCTGAACTGGGCACTAATGAAAAACTGTTTTTT CASSPELGTNEKLFF
NA TRBJ1-5 NA TRBV28 TGTGCCAGCAGTGCAGTGACCGTCAATCAGCCCCAGCATTTT CASSAVTVNQPQHF
TRBD1 TRBJ1-5 NA TRBV10-3 TGTGCCATCAGTCCCGCAGGGGGCGGGCAGCCCCAGCATTTT CAISPAGGGQPQHF
NA TRBJ1-1 NA TRBV11-3 TGTGCCAGCAGCTTAGCCCGAAGTACTGAAGCTTTCTTT CASSLARSTEAFF
NA TRBJ1-2 NA TRBV15 TGTGCCACCAGCAGAGCGGGACTCTATGGCTACACCTTC CATSRAGLYGYTF
TRBD1 TRBJ1-2 NA TRBV28 TGTGCCAGCAGTCGCTCTGGCAGGGGGACCTATGGCTACACCTTC CASSRSGRGTYGYTF
TRBD1 TRBJ2-7 NA TRBV11-2 TGTGCCAGCAGCCTAGACAGGGGGCTGGCCGAGCAGTACTTC CASSLDRGLAEQYF
TRBD1 TRBJ2-7 NA TRBV11-1 TGTGCCAGCAGCGCTGACAGGGGCCTCTACGAGCAGTACTTC CASSADRGLYEQYF
NA TRBJ2-3 few TRBV2 TGTGCCAGCCCCAAAGGGGCCAGGACCACAGATACGCAGTATTTT CASPKGARTTDTQYF
TRBD1 TRBJ1-2 NA TRBV19 TGTGCCAGTAGTGGTCGACAGGGGGCATTCCTCTATGGTGGCTACACCTTC CASSGRQGAFLYGGYTF
TRBD1 TRBJ2-1 once TRBV7-9 TGTACCAGCAGTCTTACAGGGGGCGATGAGCAGTTCTTC CTSSLTGGDEQFF
NA TRBJ1-3 NA TRBV7-9 TGTGCCAGCAGCTTAAGAAAAAGGGCCCTCTCTGGAAACACCATATATTTT CASSLRKRALSGNTIYF
NA TRBJ1-1 NA TRBV20-1 TGCAGTGCTAACCGGGACACTGAAGCTTTCTTT CSANRDTEAFF
TRBD1 TRBJ2-2 NA TRBV7-3 TGTGCCAGCAGCAAGGACAGGGACGGCGGGGAGCTGTTTTTT CASSKDRDGGELFF
NA TRBJ1-1 few TRBV9 TGTGCCAGCAACCGACAGGAGGGCACTGAAGCTTTCTTT CASNRQEGTEAFF
NA TRBJ2-3 once TRBV5-6 TGTGCCAGCAGCTTGACTAGTCAGCCGGTAATTGGTACGCAGTATTTT CASSLTSQPVIGTQYF
TRBD1 TRBJ2-2 NA TRBV10-3 TGTGCCATCAGTGATCCGGGACAGGGGGGCACCGGGGAGCTGTTTTTT CAISDPGQGGTGELFF
NA TRBJ1-5 once TRBV11-2 TGTGCCAGCAGCTTAGAGGCGGGAAGCAATCAGCCCCAGCATTTT CASSLEAGSNQPQHF
NA TRBJ1-1 NA TRBV6-5 TGTGCCAGCAGTTACTCGACAGGAGCTACTGAAGCTTTCTTT CASSYSTGATEAFF
NA TRBJ2-1 NA TRBV30 TGTGCCTGGAGTTTGTCCCCCCATTCCAATGAGCAGTTCTTC CAWSLSPHSNEQFF
TRBD2 TRBJ2-5 NA TRBV5-1 TGCGCCAGCAGCCAAAGGACTAGCGGGACGGGGAGGTTTCAAGAGACCCAGTACTTC CASSQRTSGTGRFQETQYF
NA TRBJ2-1 NA TRBV4-3 TGCGCCAGCAGCCTGGGGCACAACTCCTACAATGAGCAGTTCTTC CASSLGHNSYNEQFF
NA TRBJ2-7 NA TRBV5-1 TGCGCCAGCAGCTTGGGAGGGGGCACGGGAGGGCGAATGAACGAGCAGTACTTC CASSLGGGTGGRMNEQYF
NA TRBJ2-1 NA TRBV7-2 TGTGCCAGCAGCCTCTCCTGGACTGTTGATGAGCAGTTCTTC CASSLSWTVDEQFF
TRBD1 TRBJ2-3 NA TRBV6-5 TGTGCCAGCAGTTACCGGGGACAGAAAACAGATACGCAGTATTTT CASSYRGQKTDTQYF
TRBD2 TRBJ2-2 NA TRBV10-3 TGTGCCACCAGTGGCGGGGGGGCCAATAAGAACACCGGGGAGCTGTTTTTT CATSGGGANKNTGELFF
TRBD1 TRBJ2-7 NA TRBV4-3 TGCGCCAGCAGTCAGTACGCGACAGGGAACAATTTCAACGAGCAGTACTTC CASSQYATGNNFNEQYF
TRBD2 TRBJ2-5 NA TRBV5-4 TGTGCCAGCAGCTTACCGGGACTAGCGGGGGTAGAGACCCAGTACTTC CASSLPGLAGVETQYF
NA TRBJ2-2 NA TRBV27 TGTGCCAGCAGTTCCCCGCATAGGGGGGCGGGGGAGCTGTTTTTT CASSSPHRGAGELFF
TRBD1 TRBJ1-5 few TRBV19 TGTGCCAGTAGTTCCCGGGGACAGGGAAGCAATCAGCCCCAGCATTTT CASSSRGQGSNQPQHF
NA TRBJ2-7 NA TRBV10-2 TGCGCCAGCAGGAGGGGACCGGCCTACGAGCAGTACTTC CASRRGPAYEQYF
NA TRBJ2-2 NA TRBV4-1 TGCGCCAGCAGCCAAGGACGTGGGGGCGCAGGCACCGGGGAGCTGTTTTTT CASSQGRGGAGTGELFF
TRBD2 TRBJ2-1 NA TRBV7-3 TGTGCCAGCAGCTTAAAAAGGGGGACTAGCGGTTACAATGAGCAGTTCTTC CASSLKRGTSGYNEQFF
NA TRBJ2-1 NA TRBV21-1 TGTGCCAGCAGCAAAGCTCCTGGACTAGCGGGAGGGCCTCTAGACAATGAGCAGTTCTTC CASSKAPGLAGGPLDNEQFF
NA TRBJ2-3 few TRBV7-9 TGTGCCAGCAGCTTATTAGTACCAGATACGCAGTATTTT CASSLLVPDTQYF